This TCR beta chain originates from a study of T cell clonality in common variable immunodeficiency. Study outcomes and limitations: Compared with healthy controls, CVID subjects showed increased TCRbeta clonality, mostly in about a third.

Some clones are missing from TCRdb's copy, which holds only in-frame ones; the method was immunoSEQ multiplex PCR. In total the sample includes approximately 40,000 clones, none of them seen once. This clone was recorded many times. Its antigen remains unknown. The read is 3 residues too short to cover the CDR3 end, so that end is filled in from the germline J gene. Trimming pared 6 bases from V and 4 bases from J, leaving 27 bases between. This CDR3 spans 18 amino acids. Per germline, CDR1 MDHEN and CDR2 SYDVKM. Sequencing used peripheral blood mononuclear cells. The sequence was obtained from a person aged 18 to 75 in good health. The chain recombines TRBV28 with TRBJ1-1; tentatively, D is TRBD1 (5 bases). The sequenced part of the CDR3 DNA is TGTGCCAGCAGATCATACGGCCTGGGGGGAGTGTCAGGCACTGAA. This gives the protein CASRSYGLGGVSGTE. The whole CDR3 protein is CASRSYGLGGVSGTEAFF. The entire variable domain, with the rest obtained from reference TRBV28 and TRBJ1-1, is as follows: DVKVTQSSRYLVKRTGEKVFLECVQDMDHENMFWYRQDPGLGLRLIYFSYDVKMKEKGDIPEGYSVSREKKERFSLILESASTNQTSMYLCASRSYGLGGVSGTEAFFGQGTRLTVV.